This T cell receptor beta chain was sequenced for a study of beta chain features in type 1 diabetes. Reverse transcribing all isolated RNA meant expressed TCRB transcripts were sequenced. Profiling relied on immunoSEQ multiplex PCR, and the TCRdb table lists in-frame clones only, not all of them. The table includes fewer than 650,000 clones, around 15% detected once. Germline values: CDR1 SGDLS, CDR2 YYNGEE. This CDR3 contains 18 residues. The V gene end was trimmed by 2 bases and the J gene end by 5 bases; junction bases not matched to a gene: 17. The V gene is TRBV9, the J gene TRBJ2-5; 8 nucleotides match TRBD2. The sequence was collected from a man aged 18 to 30 in good health. Sequenced input: naive CD4+ T cells from blood. The CDR3 region has the DNA TGTGCCAGCAGCGTGGCTAGCGGGTTACTCCAGCCCGGGGAGACCCAGTACTTC. Its translation is CASSVASGLLQPGETQYF.